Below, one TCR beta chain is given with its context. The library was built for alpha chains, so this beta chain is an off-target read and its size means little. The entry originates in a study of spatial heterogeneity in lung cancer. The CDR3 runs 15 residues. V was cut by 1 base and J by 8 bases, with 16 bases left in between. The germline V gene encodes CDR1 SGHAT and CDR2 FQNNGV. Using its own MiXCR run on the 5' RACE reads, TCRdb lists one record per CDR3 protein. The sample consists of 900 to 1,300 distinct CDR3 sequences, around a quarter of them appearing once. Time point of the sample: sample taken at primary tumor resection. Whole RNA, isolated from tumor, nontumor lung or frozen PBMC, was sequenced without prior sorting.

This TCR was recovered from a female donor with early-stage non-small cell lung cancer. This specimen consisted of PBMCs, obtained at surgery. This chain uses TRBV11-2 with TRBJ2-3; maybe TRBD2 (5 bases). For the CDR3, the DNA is TGTGCCAGCAGCTTAGTCGGGGATCCCCAAATTACGCAGTATTTT. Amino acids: CASSLVGDPQITQYF. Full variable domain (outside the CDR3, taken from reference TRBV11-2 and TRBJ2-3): EAGVAQSPRYKIIEKRQSVAFWCNPISGHATLYWYQQILGQGPKLLIQFQNNGVVDDSQLPKDRFSAERLKGVDSTLKIQPAKLEDSAVYLCASSLVGDPQITQYFGPGTRLTVL.